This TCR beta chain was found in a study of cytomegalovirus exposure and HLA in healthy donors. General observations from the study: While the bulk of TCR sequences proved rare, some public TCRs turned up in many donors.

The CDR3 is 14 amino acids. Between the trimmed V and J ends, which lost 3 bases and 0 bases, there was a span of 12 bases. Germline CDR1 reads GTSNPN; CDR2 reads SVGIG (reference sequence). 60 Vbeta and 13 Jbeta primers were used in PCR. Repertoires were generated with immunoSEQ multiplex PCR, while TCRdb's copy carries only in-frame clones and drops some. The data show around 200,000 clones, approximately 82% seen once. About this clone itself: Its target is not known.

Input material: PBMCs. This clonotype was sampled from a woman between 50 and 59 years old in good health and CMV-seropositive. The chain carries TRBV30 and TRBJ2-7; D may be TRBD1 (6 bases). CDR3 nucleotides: TGTGCCTGGAGCCCGGGACATAACTCCTACGAGCAGTACTTC. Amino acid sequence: CAWSPGHNSYEQYF.